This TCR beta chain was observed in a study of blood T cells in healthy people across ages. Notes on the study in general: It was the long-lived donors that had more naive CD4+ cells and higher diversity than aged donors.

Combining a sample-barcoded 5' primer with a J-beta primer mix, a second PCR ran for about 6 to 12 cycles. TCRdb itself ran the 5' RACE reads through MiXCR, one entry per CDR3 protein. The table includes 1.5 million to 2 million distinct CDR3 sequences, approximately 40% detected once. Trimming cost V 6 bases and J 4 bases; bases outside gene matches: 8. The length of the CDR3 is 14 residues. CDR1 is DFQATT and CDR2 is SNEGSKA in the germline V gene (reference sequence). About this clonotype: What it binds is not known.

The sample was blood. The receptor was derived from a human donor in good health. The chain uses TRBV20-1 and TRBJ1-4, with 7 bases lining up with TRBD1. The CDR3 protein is CSASWTGNNEKLFF. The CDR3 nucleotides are TGCAGTGCCTCCTGGACAGGCAATAATGAAAAACTGTTTTTT.